The 25 T cell receptor beta chains presented below share a single source sample, sequenced in a study of T cell repertoires in cytomegalovirus infection. Each CDR3 protein is one row after TCRdb ran MiXCR on the reads. The data hold roughly 630,000 distinct CDR3 sequences, with less than 25% observed a single time. Sequenced sample: CD8+ T cells from PBMCs. The source is a human donor in good health (CMV status not recorded). Some clones in this sample may be carry-over from other donors' samples.

This clonotype was observed at least ten times. The rearrangement uses TRBV6-6 and TRBJ1-5; D gene ambiguous. V was cut by 0 bases and J by 4 bases, with 13 bases left in between. This CDR3 has 16 residues. The V gene's germline CDR1 is MNHNY and CDR2 SVGAGI (reference sequence). Written as DNA, the CDR3 is TGTGCCAGCAGTTACTCTTTCTCCGGAAGAAATCAGCCCCAGCATTTT. Translation: CASSYSFSGRNQPQHF.

Concerning this clonotype: This sequence may be a read error, since a much larger clone differs from it by one base. V usage is TRBV12-3 or TRBV12-4 and J usage is TRBJ1-1, with D possibly being TRBD1 (6 bases). This CDR3 spans 14 amino acids. The CDR3 coding sequence is TGTGCCAGCAGTTTAAACAGGGAGAACACTAAAGCTTTCTTT. This gives the protein CASSLNRENTKAFF.

The gene calls are TRBV6-6 and TRBJ2-1; 8 bases are shared with TRBD2. Germline V gene sequence: CDR1 MNHNY, CDR2 SVGAGI (reference sequence). V lost 2 bases, J lost 9 bases, and 6 bases stayed unmatched. The CDR3 has 14 residues. The CDR3 nucleotides read TGTGCCAGCAGTTACCGGGGGGGGGAAATTGAGCAGTTCTTC. This sequence encodes CASSYRGGEIEQFF.

As concerns this clonotype: A much bigger clone sits one base away, suggesting this may be a read error. Because the CDR3 is missing its conserved closing phenylalanine or tryptophan, this is likely a read error. V gene TRBV12-3 or TRBV12-4 combines with J gene TRBJ1-5, with D unclear. The V end lost 2 bases, the J end lost 0 bases, and 11 bases lay between the germline ends. The CDR3 runs to 16 residues. CDR3 nucleotides: TGTGCCAGCAGTTTATGGGTGGGCTATAGCAATCAGCCCCAGCATATT. Protein: CASSLWVGYSNQPQHI.

Points on this clonotype: This may come from a read error, since a much larger clone is one base off. The chain recombines TRBV28 with TRBJ2-2; 12 positions match TRBD1. V dropped 8 bases and J dropped 3; count of bases not matched to a gene: 13. The CDR3 spans 18 residues. In germline, CDR1 is MDHEN, CDR2 SYDVKM. The CDR3 DNA sequence: TGTGCCAGCGGTCCGGGACAGGGGGCGGCGAGGCACACCGGGGAGCTGTTTTTT. This encodes CASGPGQGAARHTGELFF. The variable domain in full, with the rest retrieved from reference TRBV28 and TRBJ2-2, is DVKVTQSSRYLVKRTGEKVFLECVQDMDHENMFWYRQDPGLGLRLIYFSYDVKMKEKGDIPEGYSVSREKKERFSLILESASTNQTSMYLCASGPGQGAARHTGELFFGEGSRLTVL.

In this sample, this clonotype turned up many times. The chain recombines TRBV9 with TRBJ2-2; TRBD1 matches at 10 bases. CDR1 SGDLS and CDR2 YYNGEE come from the germline V gene. V lost 3 bases to trimming and J lost 1 base; unmatched junction nucleotides: 6. This CDR3 is 17 amino acids long. CDR3 residues: CASSENRDRGNTGELFF. CDR3 in DNA: TGTGCCAGCAGCGAAAACCGGGACAGGGGGAACACCGGGGAGCTGTTTTTT.

As regards this clonotype: Given a much more abundant clone one base away, this may be a read error. The V and J genes are TRBV7-6 and TRBJ1-1; D is undetermined. Germline values: CDR1 SGHVS, CDR2 FNYEAQ. CDR3 size: 17 residues. CDR3 region: CAGSLAALRDSNTEAFF. DNA of the CDR3: TGTGCCGGCAGCTTAGCGGCCCTAAGAGATTCGAACACTGAAGCTTTCTTT.

This clonotype was counted ten times or more. The chain recombines TRBV12-3 or TRBV12-4 with TRBJ2-1, with a possible D match to TRBD2 (6 bases). This CDR3 is 14 amino acids long. V lost 4 bases and J 4 bases, leaving 11 bases between the germline ends. CDR3 nucleotide sequence: TGTGCCAGCAGTTCCCCTGGGGGGTACAATGAGCAGTTCTTC. Amino acids: CASSSPGGYNEQFF.

In this sample, this clonotype turned up a few times. This chain joins TRBV20-1 and TRBJ2-3, with 9 nucleotides matching TRBD2. CDR1 is DFQATT, CDR2 SNEGSKA, per germline (reference sequence). The CDR3 totals 16 residues. J lost 5 bases, V lost 8 bases, and 17 bases had no gene match. CDR3: CSTFASAGGPLDTQYF. CDR3 nucleotide sequence: TGCAGTACCTTCGCATCGGCGGGGGGGCCCTTAGATACGCAGTATTTT.

This clonotype was counted only a few times. The J gene is TRBJ1-1, the V gene TRBV14; D may be TRBD1 (5 bases). This CDR3 is 18 amino acids long. CDR1 SGHDN and CDR2 FVKESK come from the germline V gene. The V end lost 3 bases, the J end lost 3 bases, and 23 bases lay between the germline ends. The CDR3 region is CASSHPRELLQGDTEAFF. The CDR3 region has the DNA TGTGCCAGCAGCCATCCCCGGGAGCTACTACAAGGGGACACTGAAGCTTTCTTT.

Details on this clonotype: Possible read error: a much larger clone is one base away. This chain links TRBV28 with TRBJ2-1, with no clear D. CDR3 length: 13 amino acids. The germline V gene encodes CDR1 MDHEN and CDR2 SYDVKM. With 3 bases removed from V and 8 bases from J, the gap between germline ends came to 11 bases. CDR3 amino acids: CASSFSPQDEQFF. CDR3 DNA: TGTGCCAGCAGTTTTTCCCCCCAGGATGAGCAGTTCTTC.

This clonotype was counted only a few times. This sequence joins TRBV6-5 and TRBJ1-1; D is perhaps TRBD1 (5 bases). This CDR3 has 15 residues. Germline V gives CDR1 MNHEY, CDR2 SVGAGI. Deletions cut 4 bases from V and 0 bases from J, with 12 bases between. The CDR3 nucleotides are TGTGCCAGCAGTTCCCCGGGACGGTTGAACACTGAAGCTTTCTTT. Translation: CASSSPGRLNTEAFF.

The table lists this clonotype with a few counts. V gene TRBV12-3 or TRBV12-4 combines with J gene TRBJ2-1; D is unresolved. Trimming cost V 2 bases and J 8 bases, with 10 bases left between them. The CDR3 runs to 13 residues. The CDR3 DNA is TGTGCCAGCAGTTTACGGGCACCCCATGAGCAGTTCTTC. This gives the protein CASSLRAPHEQFF.

This clonotype occurred many times. The gene calls are TRBV28 and TRBJ2-1; tentatively, D is TRBD1 (6 bases). CDR1 is MDHEN and CDR2 is SYDVKM in the germline V gene. V lost 6 bases and J lost 5, with 17 bases in between. The CDR3 runs to 15 residues. CDR3 DNA: TGTGCCAGCAGGCTGGACAGCTACGTTAACAATGAGCAGTTCTTC. It yields the protein CASRLDSYVNNEQFF.

This clonotype was counted only a few times. This sequence joins TRBV29-1 and TRBJ2-1, with TRBD2 as a possible D gene (6 bases). The CDR3 consists of 15 residues. CDR1 SQVTM and CDR2 ANQGSEA come from the germline V gene. Trimming left V 1 base short and J 0 bases short, with 10 bases between. The CDR3 sequence is CSVEGAGRSYNEQFF. The CDR3 DNA sequence: TGCAGCGTTGAAGGTGCGGGGCGCTCCTACAATGAGCAGTTCTTC.

To note about this clonotype: This may be a read error, as it is one base from a much larger clone. This sequence joins TRBV7-2 and TRBJ1-1, with D tentatively TRBD1 (6 bases). Per germline, CDR1 SGHTA and CDR2 FQGNSA. CDR3 size: 16 residues. With 5 bases removed from V and 1 base from J, the gap between germline ends came to 17 bases. CDR3 bases: TGTGCCAGCAGCCAGTCCGTTACAGGGCCGAACACTGAAGCTTTCTTT. It yields the protein CASSQSVTGPNTEAFF.

DNA for the CDR3: TGTGCCAGCAGCCCTTTAGGGGTTGAGCAGTTCTTC. Protein: CASSPLGVEQFF. J is TRBJ2-1 and V is TRBV14; D is possibly TRBD1 (5 bases). Germline V gene sequence: CDR1 SGHDN, CDR2 FVKESK. The CDR3 totals 12 residues. V lost 4 bases, J lost 9 bases, and 10 bases lay in between.

This clonotype was observed a handful of times. This chain connects TRBV15 to TRBJ1-1, with D maybe TRBD1 (5 bases). The germline V gene encodes CDR1 LNHNV and CDR2 YYDKDF (reference sequence). The CDR3 is 12 amino acids. V was trimmed by 5 bases and J by 8 bases, leaving 12 bases between them. CDR3 nucleotide sequence: TGTGCCACCAGCCGCGAGAGGGGAGAAGCTTTCTTT. Translation gives CATSRERGEAFF.

This clonotype was detected a few times. This chain joins TRBV28 and TRBJ1-5, with 8 positions matching TRBD1. This CDR3 region has 14 residues. Trimming cost V 7 bases and J 4 bases; bases outside gene matches: 6. CDR1 and CDR2 (germline): MDHEN, SYDVKM. The CDR3 DNA is TGTGCCAGCACCCGGACAGGGAGAAATCAGCCCCAGCATTTT. As protein: CASTRTGRNQPQHF.

In this sample, this clonotype turned up many times. The chain is built from TRBV12-3 or TRBV12-4 and TRBJ1-1, with 8 bases identical to TRBD1. V lost 3 bases, J lost 0 bases, and 6 bases stayed unmatched. The CDR3 sequence is 16 residues long. This CDR3 reads CASSFEAGGMNTEAFF. The CDR3 nucleotides read TGTGCCAGCAGTTTTGAGGCAGGGGGCATGAACACTGAAGCTTTCTTT.

This clonotype has ten or more counts. The CDR3, as DNA: TGTGCCAGCAGTTACTTAAGACGTAACGGGGAGCTGTTTTTT. It specifies CASSYLRRNGELFF. This chain connects TRBV6-5 to TRBJ2-2; D is unresolved. The CDR3 is 14 amino acids. Per the germline V gene, CDR1 is MNHEY and CDR2 is SVGAGI. Trimming stripped 1 base from V and 7 bases from J, with 10 bases between.

The chain has TRBV15 and TRBJ1-5; no reliable D call. Germline assignment: CDR1 LNHNV and CDR2 YYDKDF (reference sequence). Trimming took 5 bases from V and 3 from J, leaving 14 bases between them. This CDR3 is built from 15 residues. CDR3 loop: CATSSLREPNQPQHF. Here the CDR3 DNA reads TGTGCCACCAGCTCCCTCCGGGAGCCCAATCAGCCCCAGCATTTT.

This rearrangement joins TRBV4-1 to TRBJ1-1; D is undetermined. V lost 3 bases, J lost 10 bases, and 15 bases lay in between. The CDR3 spans 13 residues. CDR1 is MGHRA and CDR2 is YSYEKL in the germline V gene. CDR3 DNA sequence: TGCGCCAGCAGCCAGCCTGATGGGCGGGGAGCTTTCTTT. Its protein is CASSQPDGRGAFF.

This clonotype was found a few times. The chain joins TRBV5-1 to TRBJ2-3, with 10 bases that match TRBD1. The ends lost 1 base at V and 3 bases at J; junction bases unmatched: 5. The CDR3 is 16 amino acids. In germline, CDR1 is SGHRS, CDR2 YFSETQ. The CDR3 DNA reads as TGCGCCAGCAGCTTGCAGACAGGGGGCTGGACAGATACGCAGTATTTT. Amino acid sequence: CASSLQTGGWTDTQYF.

Remarks on this clonotype: A read error may explain this, as a much larger clone is one base away. The rearrangement links TRBV7-9 to TRBJ2-3; no clear D gene. Germline CDR1 and CDR2: SEHNR and FQNEAQ (reference sequence). The CDR3 covers 15 residues. DNA of the CDR3: TGTGCCAACAGCCATTATTCCAGTAGCACAGATACGCAGTATTTT. Translated: CANSHYSSSTDTQYF. Based on the CDR3 plus reference TRBV7-9 and TRBJ2-3, the full variable domain is DTGVSQNPRHKITKRGQNVTFRCDPISEHNRLYWYRQTLGQGPEFLTYFQNEAQLEKSRLLSDRFSAERPKGSFSTLEIQRTEQGDSAMYLCANSHYSSSTDTQYFGPGTRLTVL.